This T cell receptor beta chain was observed in a study of T-cell reconstitution after alpha-beta-depleted transplantation in children. The library targeted TCRbeta and was prepared with unique molecular identifiers. One entry per CDR3 protein, called by TCRdb with MiXCR from the PCR reads. The sample has approximately 340,000 distinct CDR3 sequences, about 9.3% seen once. The sample was PBMCs from the stem cell graft donor, taken from the stem cell graft. The source is a human donor who donated a stem cell graft to a child with acute lymphoblastic leukemia.

The CDR3, as DNA: TGCACCGGGACAGGGTTGAACACTGAAGCTTTCTTT. This gives the protein CTGTGLNTEAFF. The chain combines TRBV29-1 with TRBJ1-1; TRBD1 agrees at 9 bases. The CDR3 has 12 residues. Germline V gives CDR1 SQVTM, CDR2 ANQGSEA.